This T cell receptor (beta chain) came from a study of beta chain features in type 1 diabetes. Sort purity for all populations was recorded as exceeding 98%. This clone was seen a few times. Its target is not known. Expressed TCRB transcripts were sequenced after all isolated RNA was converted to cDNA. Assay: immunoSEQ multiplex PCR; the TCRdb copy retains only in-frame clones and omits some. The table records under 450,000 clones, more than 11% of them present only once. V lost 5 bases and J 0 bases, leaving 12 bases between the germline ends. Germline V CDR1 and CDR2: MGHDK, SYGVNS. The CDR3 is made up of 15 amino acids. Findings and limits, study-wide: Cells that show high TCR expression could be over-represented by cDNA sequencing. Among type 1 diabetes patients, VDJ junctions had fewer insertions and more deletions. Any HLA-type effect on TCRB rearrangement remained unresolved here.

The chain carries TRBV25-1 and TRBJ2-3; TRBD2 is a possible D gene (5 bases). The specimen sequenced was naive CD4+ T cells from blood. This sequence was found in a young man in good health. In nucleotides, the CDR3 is TGTGCCAGCAGTAAGGAGCGGACTAGCACAGATACGCAGTATTTT. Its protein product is CASSKERTSTDTQYF.